A single sample is the source of the 12 T cell receptor beta chains below, sequenced in a study of blood T cell repertoires in COVID-19. Assay used: immunoSEQ multiplex PCR; TCRdb lists only in-frame clones, some missing. The sample lists about 280,000 clones; approximately 83% were seen once. The sequencing sample was made of peripheral blood. Receptors originate from a young woman who had recovered from COVID-19.

The rearrangement joins TRBV28 to TRBJ2-7; possibly TRBD2 for D (6 bases). The CDR3 has 15 amino acids. Trimming removed 5 bases from V and 3 bases from J, with 17 bases in between. Looked up from germline, CDR1 is MDHEN and CDR2 is SYDVKM. The CDR3 DNA is TGTGCCAGCAGTCCGGCCGGGGGTGGAATCTACGAGCAGTACTTC. It codes for CASSPAGGGIYEQYF.

V gene TRBV6-5 combines with J gene TRBJ2-7; maybe TRBD1 (6 bases). Trimming cost V 6 bases and J 2 bases, with 17 bases left between them. CDR3 length: 15 amino acids. Per germline, CDR1 MNHEY and CDR2 SVGAGI. CDR3 protein: CASSRKPGQTYEQYF. In nucleotides, the CDR3 is TGTGCCAGCAGCCGAAAACCGGGACAAACCTACGAGCAGTACTTC.

The chain is built from TRBV6-5 and TRBJ1-3, with D uncertain. This CDR3 spans 13 amino acids. V was clipped by 5 bases and J by 1 base, with 6 bases between them. Germline V gene data show CDR1 as MNHEY and CDR2 as SVGAGI. As DNA, the CDR3 is TGTGCCAGCAGTAGACAATCTGGAAACACCATATATTTT. Its protein is CASSRQSGNTIYF.

The chain has TRBV10-3 and TRBJ1-4; 9 bases fit TRBD1. This CDR3 has 15 amino acids. Germline trimming cut 4 bases from V and 8 bases from J; bases unmatched to any gene: 8. Looked up from germline, CDR1 is ENHRY and CDR2 is SYGVKD. Here the CDR3 reads CAISAIGTGQEKLFF. The CDR3 DNA reads TGTGCCATCAGTGCTATCGGGACAGGGCAAGAAAAACTGTTTTTT.

The rearrangement uses TRBV7-8 and TRBJ1-5; 8 bases agree with TRBD1. The CDR3 consists of 18 residues. Unmatched junction bases numbered 12, after V lost 5 bases and J lost 0 bases. Per germline, CDR1 SGHVS and CDR2 FQNEAQ. The CDR3 DNA reads TGTGCCAGCAGCCCCACGCGCAGGGGGCTTTTTAGCAATCAGCCCCAGCATTTT. Translating it yields CASSPTRRGLFSNQPQHF.

The V and J genes are TRBV5-4 and TRBJ2-2, with D uncertain. Trimming took off 4 bases at V and 1 base at J, with 11 bases between the two ends. The CDR3 runs to 15 residues. Germline V gives CDR1 SGHNT, CDR2 YYREEE (reference sequence). Here the CDR3 reads CASSPSWRNTGELFF. The CDR3 region has the DNA TGTGCCAGCAGCCCGTCGTGGAGGAACACCGGGGAGCTGTTTTTT.

The gene calls are TRBV27 and TRBJ2-6, with D uncertain. The CDR3 covers 14 residues. In germline, CDR1 is MNHEY, CDR2 SMNVEV (reference sequence). With 10 bases removed from V and 0 bases from J, the gap between germline ends came to 10 bases. CDR3 region: CATGFVSGANVLTF. DNA for the CDR3: TGTGCCACCGGGTTCGTCTCTGGGGCCAACGTCCTGACTTTC.

The chain joins TRBV7-2 to TRBJ2-7; 11 bases align to TRBD1. V trimming: 1 base; J trimming: 0 bases; junction bases outside the gene matches: 2. The CDR3 totals 16 residues. CDR1 is SGHTA and CDR2 is FQGNSA in the germline V gene. DNA of the CDR3: TGTGCCAGCAGCTTAGTCGGACAGGGGGCCTCCTACGAGCAGTACTTC. It is translated as CASSLVGQGASYEQYF.

The J gene is TRBJ2-7, the V gene TRBV28, with TRBD1 matching 8 bases. The germline gives CDR1 MDHEN, CDR2 SYDVKM. There are 19 residues in the CDR3. Losses at the gene ends were 4 bases for V and 6 bases for J; bases not matched to a gene: 23. The CDR3 loop is CASSSPGQADLNLSSEQYF. CDR3 in DNA: TGTGCCAGCAGTTCTCCGGGACAGGCCGACCTTAACCTCTCTTCCGAGCAGTACTTC.

The J gene is TRBJ2-2, the V gene TRBV11-2; D unresolved. The CDR3 runs to 18 residues. Germline V gene sequence: CDR1 SGHAT, CDR2 FQNNGV. Trimming took 3 bases from V and 2 from J, leaving 19 bases between them. The CDR3 is CASSFPLPTEINTGELFF. CDR3 nucleotide sequence: TGTGCCAGCAGCTTCCCTCTCCCGACGGAGATTAACACCGGGGAGCTGTTTTTT. Complete variable domain (other parts from reference TRBV11-2 and TRBJ2-2): EAGVAQSPRYKIIEKRQSVAFWCNPISGHATLYWYQQILGQGPKLLIQFQNNGVVDDSQLPKDRFSAERLKGVDSTLKIQPAKLEDSAVYLCASSFPLPTEINTGELFFGEGSRLTVL.

In its sample, this clone was seen a few times. V and J are TRBV2 and TRBJ2-7; weak D call: TRBD1 (6 bases). Germline V lookup: CDR1 SNHLY, CDR2 FYNNEI. V lost 6 bases to trimming and J lost 3 bases, with 15 bases between them. The CDR3 runs to 14 residues. The DNA of the CDR3 is TGTGCCAGCAGCGCCAGGGGAATGGTCTACGAGCAGTACTTC. The encoded protein is CASSARGMVYEQYF.

This clone was detected only once. The V and J genes are TRBV6-5 and TRBJ1-2; no clear D gene. The CDR3 runs 13 residues. CDR1 is MNHEY and CDR2 is SVGAGI in the germline V gene. Trimming cost V 0 bases and J 6 bases, with 8 bases left between them. The CDR3 DNA follows: TGTGCCAGCAGTTACTCCCGACTGGATGGCTACACCTTC. This translates into CASSYSRLDGYTF.